Listed here is a single T cell receptor (beta chain). This entry belongs to a study of blood T cell repertoires in COVID-19. Study details: Samples came from the United States, Italy and Spain, spanning acute and convalescent COVID-19.

Each participant's cohort was designated according to participant-reported clinical history. The data were produced by immunoSEQ multiplex PCR, yet TCRdb's version contains in-frame clones alone and is incomplete. This table holds fewer than 450,000 clones, 88% found once. Germline V gene sequence: CDR1 MDHEN, CDR2 SYDVKM. The CDR3 extends over 15 amino acids. V lost 5 bases to trimming and J lost 5 bases; unmatched junction nucleotides: 4. Sequenced input: PBMCs or T cells enriched from blood (not recorded which). This clonotype was sampled from a woman between 18 and 30 years old who had recovered from COVID-19. This chain links TRBV28 with TRBJ1-4; 11 nucleotides agree with TRBD1. The DNA of the CDR3 is TGTGCCAGCAGTGCCTGGGACAGGGGGAATGAAAAACTGTTTTTT. It codes for CASSAWDRGNEKLFF.